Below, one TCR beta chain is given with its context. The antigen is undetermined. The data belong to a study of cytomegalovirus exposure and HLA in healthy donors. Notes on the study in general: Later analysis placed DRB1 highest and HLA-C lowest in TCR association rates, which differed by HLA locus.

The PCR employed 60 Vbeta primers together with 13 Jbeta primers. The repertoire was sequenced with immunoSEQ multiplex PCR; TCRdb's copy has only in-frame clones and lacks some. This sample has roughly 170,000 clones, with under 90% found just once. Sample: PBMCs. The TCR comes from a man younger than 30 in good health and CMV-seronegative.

This CDR3 is CASSRQDSTDTQYF. CDR3 bases: TGTGCCAGCAGCCGACAGGATAGCACAGATACGCAGTATTTT. The chain is built from TRBV7-9 and TRBJ2-3; D may be TRBD1 (6 bases). CDR3 length: 14 amino acids. Deletions cut 5 bases from V and 0 bases from J, with 9 bases between. Germline V gene lookup returns CDR1 SEHNR and CDR2 FQNEAQ (reference sequence).